Sequencing of this T cell receptor beta chain was carried out in a study of shared clonotypes between healthy human individuals. Study as a whole: Three plates were used per donor for CD4 naive, three for CD4 memory, two for CD8 naive and one for CD8 memory.

To note about this clone: Its specificity is not known.

Broader study findings: Expectations were that clonotype sharing among donors would be affected by sequencing depth. In general, naive subsets displayed greater estimated richness than memory subsets did.

Both subsets, CD45RA+ naive and CD45RA-negative memory, were split from the CD4+ cells. The V gene's germline CDR1 is SGHNT and CDR2 YYREEE (reference sequence). V lost 3 bases and J 4 bases, leaving 13 bases between the germline ends. This CDR3 is built from 14 residues. Clones were sequenced by immunoSEQ multiplex PCR, and TCRdb holds only the in-frame ones, with some missing. In the table there are some 680,000 clones, around four fifths of which are singletons. This chain connects TRBV5-4 to TRBJ2-5; D might be TRBD1 (6 bases). Sequencing was done on a sample of memory CD4+ T cells sorted from blood. Subset given: CD45RA-negative fraction. The source of this sequence is a woman aged 25 to 39 in good health. The CDR3 nucleotides read TGTGCCAGCAGCTGGAAGGGGGTAACAGAGACCCAGTACTTC. Its translation: CASSWKGVTETQYF.